Below, 11 T cell receptor beta chains from the same sample are listed, as sequenced in a study of T cell clonality in common variable immunodeficiency. Study-wide results and limits: In common variable immunodeficiency, TCR beta chains reportedly carried fewer deletions and N-nucleotide insertions.

Only in-frame clones appear in the TCRdb table, and some are missing; sequencing was by immunoSEQ multiplex PCR. The data show roughly 20,000 clones, with none appearing a single time. Which antigens these TCRs recognize remains unknown. The sample taken for sequencing was peripheral blood mononuclear cells. These receptors all come from a human donor with common variable immunodeficiency.

Concerning this clone: The CDR3 extends 3 residues past the end of the read, so its final part is completed from the germline J gene. V usage is TRBV30 and J usage is TRBJ1-6; maybe TRBD1 (5 bases). Germline V CDR1 and CDR2: GTSNPN, SVGIG (reference sequence). V was trimmed by 3 bases and J by 9 bases, leaving 15 bases between them. The CDR3 runs to 14 residues. The sequenced CDR3 bases are TGTGCCTGGAGCTGGGGCGAATGGGGTTCACCC. This codes for CAWSWGEWGSP. The entire CDR3 is CAWSWGEWGSPLHF.

In regard to this clone: The read falls 3 residues short of the CDR3 end, and the missing part is taken from the germline J gene. This chain joins TRBV19 and TRBJ2-2; 9 nucleotides agree with TRBD1. Per the germline V gene, CDR1 is LNHDA and CDR2 is SQIVND (reference sequence). Trimming removed 4 bases from V and 8 bases from J; junction bases left unmatched: 8. This CDR3 comprises 15 residues. This CDR3 reads CASSTPQGATGELFF. The sequenced CDR3 bases are TGTGCCAGTAGTACACCACAGGGGGCAACTGGGGAG.

There are a few counts of this clone. The DNA ends 3 residues before the CDR3 does, and the rest of the CDR3 is filled in from the germline J gene. The gene calls are TRBV19 and TRBJ1-1; TRBD1 agrees at 9 bases. V gave up 5 bases and J gave up 5 bases; unmatched junction bases: 9. The CDR3 covers 15 residues. Germline CDR1 and CDR2: LNHDA and SQIVND (reference sequence). CDR3 DNA (partial): TGTGCCAGTAGTCCCTCAACAGGGGGCAGGACTGAA. It translates to CASSPSTGGRTE. The whole CDR3 reads CASSPSTGGRTEAFF.

As for this clone: The read gets to within 3 residues of the CDR3 end, and the germline J gene fills in the rest. The chain uses TRBV19 and TRBJ1-1; D remains ambiguous. Trimming removed 4 bases from V and 2 bases from J, with 17 bases in between. CDR3 length: 16 amino acids. Germline lookup yields CDR1 LNHDA and CDR2 SQIVND (reference sequence). The part of the CDR3 DNA that was read is TGTGCCAGTAGTACCGGCGGGCTTAGCCTTAACACTGAA. Translated: CASSTGGLSLNTE. The full CDR3 sequence reads CASSTGGLSLNTEAFF.

As concerns this clone: The sequence runs out 3 residues before the end of the CDR3; the remainder is reconstructed from the germline J gene. The chain couples TRBV19 to TRBJ2-1; 8 bases are shared with TRBD2. Germline V gene lookup returns CDR1 LNHDA and CDR2 SQIVND (reference sequence). The ends lost 8 bases at V and 6 bases at J; junction bases unmatched: 12. The CDR3 length is 15 residues. CDR3 DNA (partial): TGTGCCAGTGGCCTACCGGGACTAGTGTCCAATGAG. Translated: CASGLPGLVSNE. The whole CDR3 protein is CASGLPGLVSNEQFF.

This clone was counted between two and nine times. The CDR3 goes on 3 residues after the read ends, and that part is filled in from the germline J gene. The gene calls are TRBV18 and TRBJ2-5; tentatively, D is TRBD2 (6 bases). The CDR3 has 13 amino acids. The V end lost 5 bases, the J end lost 4 bases, and 11 bases lay between the germline ends. The germline CDR1 and CDR2 sequences are KGHSH and LQKENI. CDR3 DNA (partial): TGTGCCAGCTCAGGGGCGGGGAGAGAGACC. Translation: CASSGAGRET. The CDR3 reads in full as CASSGAGRETQYF.

This clone has just a few counts. The read comes to an end 3 residues before the CDR3 does, leaving the germline J gene to fill in the end. V usage is TRBV19 and J usage is TRBJ1-2; TRBD1 might be the D (5 bases). Germline CDR1 is LNHDA and CDR2 is SQIVND (reference sequence). The CDR3 length is 14 residues. V lost 4 bases and J 5 bases, leaving 14 bases between the germline ends. CDR3 bases read: TGTGCCAGTAGTACCGCGGGGGGTCCATATGGC. Translation: CASSTAGGPYG. The CDR3 as a whole reads CASSTAGGPYGYTF.

With regard to this clone: Read coverage stops 3 residues before the CDR3 terminus; the germline J gene supplies the remainder. V is TRBV18 and J is TRBJ1-5, with 10 bases matching TRBD1. CDR1 KGHSH and CDR2 LQKENI come from the germline V gene. The CDR3 length is 16 residues. The V segment lost 3 bases and the J segment 5 bases; nucleotides outside the gene matches: 7. The CDR3 protein is CASSPGQGRIDQPQHF. CDR3 DNA (partial): TGTGCCAGCTCACCGGGACAGGGGAGAATAGATCAGCCC.

This clone was detected only a few times. The CDR3 goes on 3 residues after the read ends, and that part is filled in from the germline J gene. The chain joins TRBV18 to TRBJ1-2; 9 bases are a match to TRBD1. The germline V gene encodes CDR1 KGHSH and CDR2 LQKENI. With 6 bases clipped from V and 2 bases from J, the junction kept 4 bases outside the gene matches. The CDR3 consists of 14 residues. The CDR3 bases that were read are TGTGCCAGCTCGCGGGACAGGGTCAACTATGGC. It encodes CASSRDRVNYG. The full CDR3 sequence reads CASSRDRVNYGYTF.

Incomplete CDR3 DNA: TGTGCCAGTAGTATACTGTCCGGGTACAATCAGCCC. It translates to CASSILSGYNQP. The entire CDR3 sequence reads CASSILSGYNQPQHF. The chain recombines TRBV19 with TRBJ1-5; D uncertain. The CDR3 end falls 3 residues outside the read, so it is completed with the germline J gene. V lost 2 bases, J lost 3 bases, and 11 bases lay in between. The CDR3 has 15 residues. CDR1 and CDR2 from the germline V gene are LNHDA and SQIVND (reference sequence).

This clone showed up just a few times. The read ends 3 residues early relative to the CDR3; the germline J gene fills the gap. V is TRBV19 and J is TRBJ2-2; 9 positions match TRBD2. The V and J ends lost 5 bases and 1 base, in that order; junction bases with no gene match: 5. Germline-derived CDR1 and CDR2 are LNHDA and SQIVND (reference sequence). This CDR3 is built from 16 residues. CDR3 DNA (partial): TGTGCCAGTAGTGTCCAACTAGCGGGGAACACCGGGGAG. Amino acid sequence: CASSVQLAGNTGE. The CDR3 in full is CASSVQLAGNTGELFF.